One and the same sample provided the 23 T cell receptor beta chains below, sequenced in a study of T cell clones after liver transplantation. TCRdb's copy holds only in-frame clones and misses some; the assay was immunoSEQ multiplex PCR. The data show tens of thousands of clones, 92% seen once. The input for sequencing was CD4+ T cells from blood, taken roughly 26 months after liver transplant. The receptors derive from a human patient who received a liver transplant. Some T cells may have originated in the graft donor.

The chain combines TRBV9 with TRBJ1-3; a weak D match, TRBD1 (5 bases). V was pared by 4 bases and J by 2 bases, with 16 bases between. From germline, CDR1 is SGDLS and CDR2 YYNGEE. CDR3 length equals 16 residues. In DNA, the CDR3 is TGTGCCAGCAGCTCCGAAGTGGGGGGGGCTGGAAACACCATATATTTT. It encodes CASSSEVGGAGNTIYF.

The chain carries TRBV28 and TRBJ1-2; the D is unclear. This CDR3 region has 12 residues. With 9 bases removed from V and 4 bases from J, the gap between germline ends came to 12 bases. In germline, CDR1 is MDHEN, CDR2 SYDVKM. This CDR3 is CASGEGSYGYTF. The CDR3 region has the DNA TGTGCCAGTGGTGAAGGGAGCTATGGCTACACCTTC.

As concerns this clone: Other nucleotide sequences from this sample produce the same CDR3. The chain is built from TRBV9 and TRBJ1-5; D uncertain. Germline V lookup: CDR1 SGDLS, CDR2 YYNGEE. The CDR3 covers 14 residues. Between the trimmed V and J ends, which lost 0 bases and 1 base, there was a span of 5 bases. Here the CDR3 reads CASSVGHSNQPQHF. The CDR3 nucleotides are TGTGCCAGCAGCGTAGGACACAGCAATCAGCCCCAGCATTTT.

This rearrangement joins TRBV9 to TRBJ2-7; no clear D. Trimming left V 4 bases short and J 6 bases short, with 11 bases between. CDR3 length: 12 residues. CDR1 SGDLS and CDR2 YYNGEE come from the germline V gene. The chain's CDR3 is CASSQLVGEQYF. CDR3 DNA sequence: TGTGCCAGCAGCCAACTGGTAGGCGAGCAGTACTTC.

The chain joins TRBV6-5 to TRBJ2-7, with D possibly being TRBD2 (6 bases). Trimming removed 6 bases at V and 1 base at J, with 16 bases between. In germline, CDR1 is MNHEY, CDR2 SVGAGI. The length of the CDR3 is 15 residues. The CDR3 spells CASSRQGGESYEQYF. The CDR3 DNA sequence: TGTGCCAGCAGCCGCCAGGGCGGGGAGTCCTACGAGCAGTACTTC.

The V and J genes are TRBV29-1 and TRBJ1-1, with D perhaps matching TRBD1 (5 bases). Germline V gene lookup returns CDR1 SQVTM and CDR2 ANQGSEA. V was cut by 8 bases and J by 4 bases, with 20 bases left in between. The CDR3 is made up of 14 amino acids. The CDR3 is CSSDPQGLGTEAFF. The CDR3 DNA reads as TGCAGCTCTGATCCCCAGGGTCTGGGCACTGAAGCTTTCTTT.

This clone is a singleton in its sample. This chain uses TRBV18 with TRBJ1-2, with 8 bases fitting TRBD1. CDR1 is KGHSH, CDR2 LQKENI, per germline. The CDR3 is 14 amino acids. J gave up 3 bases and V 6 bases, and 6 bases lay outside the gene matches. The DNA of the CDR3 is TGTGCCAGCTCCCTCGGACAGGGAGACTATGGCTACACCTTC. This translates into CASSLGQGDYGYTF.

The rearrangement links TRBV6-6 to TRBJ1-1; tentative D call: TRBD1 (6 bases). Trimming pared 7 bases from V and 7 bases from J, leaving 16 bases between. CDR1 and CDR2 (germline): MNHNY, SVGAGI (reference sequence). This CDR3 spans 13 amino acids. CDR3 coding DNA: TGTGCCAGCAACCCCCCCGGAGGGGGTGAAGCTTTCTTT. Amino acids: CASNPPGGGEAFF.

Here the CDR3 reads CASSQVGGKNEQFF. CDR3 nucleotides: TGCGCCAGCAGCCAAGTGGGGGGGAAGAATGAGCAGTTCTTC. This sequence joins TRBV4-1 and TRBJ2-1; TRBD2 matches 7 bases. Trimming removed 1 base from V and 7 bases from J; junction bases left unmatched: 4. Germline CDR1 MGHRA, CDR2 YSYEKL. CDR3 size: 14 residues.

The chain uses TRBV6-1 and TRBJ2-2; weak D call: TRBD2 (5 bases). V was cut by 0 bases and J by 8 bases, with 7 bases left in between. This CDR3 spans 13 amino acids. The germline gives CDR1 MNHNS, CDR2 SASEGT. The CDR3 is CASSEARGGELFF. CDR3 in DNA: TGTGCCAGCAGTGAAGCACGGGGAGGGGAGCTGTTTTTT.

This chain joins TRBV6-5 and TRBJ1-1; D not resolved. Germline values: CDR1 MNHEY, CDR2 SVGAGI. CDR3 length: 13 amino acids. V was cut by 6 bases and J by 6 bases, with 14 bases left in between. As DNA, the CDR3 is TGTGCCAGCAGGACGGGGTTCGTCGCTGAAGCTTTCTTT. Its protein product is CASRTGFVAEAFF.

In this sample, this clone turned up once. The J gene is TRBJ2-5, the V gene TRBV4-2; 10 bases match TRBD1. The junction had 2 bases not matched to a gene; V was cut back by 1 base and J by 3 bases. The CDR3 is made up of 15 amino acids. Per the germline V gene, CDR1 is LGHNA and CDR2 is YNFKEQ. CDR3: CASSQGTGGKETQYF. The CDR3, as DNA: TGTGCCAGCAGCCAAGGGACAGGGGGTAAAGAGACCCAGTACTTC.

V is TRBV12-5 and J is TRBJ2-3; TRBD2 matches 16 bases. The length of the CDR3 is 16 residues. Unmatched junction bases numbered 6, after V lost 5 bases and J lost 7 bases. Per the germline V gene, CDR1 is LGHNT and CDR2 is FRNRAP. The CDR3 DNA follows: TGTGCTAGTGGTGGGACTAGCGGGAGGGGGGTGAATACGCAGTATTTT. As protein: CASGGTSGRGVNTQYF.

V is TRBV15 and J is TRBJ1-5; D not certain. The CDR3 consists of 13 residues. Between the trimmed V and J ends, which lost 0 bases and 3 bases, there was a span of 3 bases. Germline CDR1 LNHNV, CDR2 YYDKDF (reference sequence). CDR3 amino acids: CATSRDLNQPQHF. The CDR3 coding sequence is TGTGCCACCAGCAGAGACCTCAATCAGCCCCAGCATTTT.

The chain employs TRBV28 and TRBJ1-4; TRBD1 matches 9 bases. The CDR3 sequence is 14 residues long. CDR1 and CDR2 (germline): MDHEN, SYDVKM. Trimming removed 7 bases from V and 8 bases from J; junction bases left unmatched: 8. CDR3 sequence: CASNSGTGKEKLFF. In DNA form, the CDR3 reads TGTGCCAGCAATTCAGGGACAGGGAAGGAAAAACTGTTTTTT. Full variable domain (missing parts from reference TRBV28 and TRBJ1-4): DVKVTQSSRYLVKRTGEKVFLECVQDMDHENMFWYRQDPGLGLRLIYFSYDVKMKEKGDIPEGYSVSREKKERFSLILESASTNQTSMYLCASNSGTGKEKLFFGSGTQLSVL.

This sequence joins TRBV5-8 and TRBJ1-1; unclear D gene. The CDR3 covers 11 residues. The ends were cut back, 1 base at V and 10 bases at J, with 8 bases in the middle. Germline values: CDR1 SGHTS, CDR2 YDEGEE. CDR3: CASSLNSGAFF. CDR3 bases: TGTGCCAGCAGCTTGAACTCCGGAGCTTTCTTT.

V is TRBV18 and J is TRBJ2-6; D possibly corresponds to TRBD1 (5 bases). The CDR3 runs to 17 residues. The germline V gene has CDR1 KGHSH and CDR2 LQKENI. Trimming pared 1 base from V and 0 bases from J, leaving 10 bases between. DNA of the CDR3: TGTGCCAGCTCACCACGTATTAGGGGCTCTGGGGCCAACGTCCTGACTTTC. Protein product: CASSPRIRGSGANVLTF.

The J gene is TRBJ2-7, the V gene TRBV28; 7 positions match TRBD1. The V gene end was trimmed by 7 bases and the J gene end by 6 bases; junction bases not matched to a gene: 9. The length of the CDR3 is 13 residues. From germline, CDR1 is MDHEN and CDR2 SYDVKM. The CDR3 protein is CASTYRQGPEQYF. Written as DNA, the CDR3 is TGTGCCAGCACCTACCGACAGGGACCCGAGCAGTACTTC.

The V and J genes are TRBV30 and TRBJ2-1; TRBD2 matches at 7 bases. This CDR3 comprises 17 residues. V was pared by 2 bases and J by 0 bases, with 10 bases of the junction left unmatched. The germline V gene encodes CDR1 GTSNPN and CDR2 SVGIG (reference sequence). This chain's CDR3 is CAWSKRGGRSSYNEQFF. The CDR3 nucleotides are TGTGCCTGGAGTAAAAGGGGCGGGAGAAGCTCCTACAATGAGCAGTTCTTC.

This clone has just one count. The chain couples TRBV19 to TRBJ1-2, with 7 positions matching TRBD1. CDR1 is LNHDA and CDR2 is SQIVND in the germline V gene (reference sequence). V shed 1 base and J 6 bases; nucleotides not matched to a gene: 5. This CDR3 contains 14 residues. The DNA for the CDR3 is TGTGCCAGTAGTATAGGGGACAGCATTAATGGCTACACCTTC. The encoded protein is CASSIGDSINGYTF.

The chain links TRBV29-1 to TRBJ1-1; D not certain. The CDR3 has 13 amino acids. Germline CDR1 reads SQVTM; CDR2 reads ANQGSEA. Trimming cost V 2 bases and J 0 bases, with 7 bases left between them. In nucleotides, the CDR3 is TGCAGCGTTGAACGCAGCATGAACACTGAAGCTTTCTTT. Translation: CSVERSMNTEAFF.

In DNA, the CDR3 is TGTGCCAGCAGTTCCCCAATTGACTCTGGAAACACCATATATTTT. Its protein product is CASSSPIDSGNTIYF. The chain links TRBV6-5 to TRBJ1-3, with D hard to call. Deletions cut 4 bases from V and 0 bases from J, with 10 bases between. The CDR3 extends over 15 amino acids. Germline V gene data show CDR1 as MNHEY and CDR2 as SVGAGI.

The chain carries TRBV6-5 and TRBJ1-4; 8 positions agree with TRBD1. After removal of 0 bases from V and 8 bases from J, the junction contained 5 bases not matched to a gene. The V gene's germline CDR1 is MNHEY and CDR2 SVGAGI. The CDR3 is made up of 15 amino acids. CDR3 DNA sequence: TGTGCCAGCAGTTACTCGTCAGGGGGCAACGAAAAACTGTTTTTT. Its translation: CASSYSSGGNEKLFF.